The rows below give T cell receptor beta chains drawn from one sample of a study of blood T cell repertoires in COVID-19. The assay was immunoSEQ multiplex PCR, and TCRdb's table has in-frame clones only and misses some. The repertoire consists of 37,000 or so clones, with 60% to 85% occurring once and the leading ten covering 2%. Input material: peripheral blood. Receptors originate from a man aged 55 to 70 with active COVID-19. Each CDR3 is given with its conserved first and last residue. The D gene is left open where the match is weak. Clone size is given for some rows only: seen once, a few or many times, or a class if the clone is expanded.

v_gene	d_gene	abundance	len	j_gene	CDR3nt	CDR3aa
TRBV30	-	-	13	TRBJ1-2	TGTGCCTGGAGTTCAGGGTATAGCTATGGCTACACCTTC	CAWSSGYSYGYTF
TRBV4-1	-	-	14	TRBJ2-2	TGCGCCAGCAGCCGAGTCTGGAACACCGGGGAGCTGTTTTTT	CASSRVWNTGELFF
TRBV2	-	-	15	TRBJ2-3	TGTGCCAGCAGGGGGGAGGCTCTGAGGACAGATACGCAGTATTTT	CASRGEALRTDTQYF
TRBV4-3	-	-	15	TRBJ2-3	TGCGCCAGCAGCCAAGAACCGTCCCCGCAGGATACGCAGTATTTT	CASSQEPSPQDTQYF
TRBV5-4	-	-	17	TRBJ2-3	TGTGCCAGCAGCTGGGGGGGCCCAGGGCGCACGGGAGATACGCAGTATTTT	CASSWGGPGRTGDTQYF
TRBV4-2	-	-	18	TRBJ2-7	TGTGCCAGCAGCCAAGAAAGGGATCTAGGGGATAGCTCCTACGAGCAGTACTTC	CASSQERDLGDSSYEQYF
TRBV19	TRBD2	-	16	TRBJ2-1	TGTGCCAGTAGTATAGGAGGGAGGGCACAGTTCGATGAGCAGTTCTTC	CASSIGGRAQFDEQFF
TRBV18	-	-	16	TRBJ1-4	TGTGCCAGCTCACCCCCGCCGGGGAGTACTAATGAAAAACTGTTTTTT	CASSPPPGSTNEKLFF
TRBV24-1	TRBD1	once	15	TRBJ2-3	TGTGCCACCAGTGAGCGTCCAGGGGGCGCAGATACGCAGTATTTT	CATSERPGGADTQYF
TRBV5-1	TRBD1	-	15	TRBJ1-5	TGCGCCAGCAGCCCCCGGACAGGGGGCAATCAGCCCCAGCATTTT	CASSPRTGGNQPQHF
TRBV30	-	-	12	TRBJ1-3	TGTGCCTACTCTGCAGGGCTAAACACCATATATTTT	CAYSAGLNTIYF
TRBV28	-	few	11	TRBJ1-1	TGTGCCAGCAGTGACGACAGTGAAGCTTTCTTT	CASSDDSEAFF
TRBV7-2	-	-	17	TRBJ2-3	TGTGCCAGCAGCTTAGTTTTCGGGGGGCGGGGCACAGATACGCAGTATTTT	CASSLVFGGRGTDTQYF
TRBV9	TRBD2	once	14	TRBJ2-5	TGTGCCAGCAGCCCTCTAGCGGGGGGGCAGACCCAGTACTTC	CASSPLAGGQTQYF
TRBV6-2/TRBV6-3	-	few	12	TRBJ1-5	TGTGCCAGCAGTTATGGGCATCAGCCCCAGCATTTT	CASSYGHQPQHF
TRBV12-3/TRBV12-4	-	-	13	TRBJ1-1	TGTGCCAGCAGTTGGGGCAGGAACACTGAAGCTTTCTTT	CASSWGRNTEAFF
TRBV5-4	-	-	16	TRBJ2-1	TGTGCCAGCAGCTTGGTGGCGACTAGCTCCTACAATGAGCAGTTCTTC	CASSLVATSSYNEQFF
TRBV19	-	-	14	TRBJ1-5	TGTGCCACCGAGACAATCGCGAGCAATCAGCCCCAGCATTTT	CATETIASNQPQHF
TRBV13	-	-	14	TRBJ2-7	TGTGCCAGCAGCGCGTCTAGCCGGTCCTACGAGCAGTACTTC	CASSASSRSYEQYF
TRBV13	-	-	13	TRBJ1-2	TGTGCCAGCAGCTTAGCAGACTCCTATGGCTACACCTTC	CASSLADSYGYTF
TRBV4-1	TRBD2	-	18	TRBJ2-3	TGCGCCAGCAGCCAAGGGGTGATTGCGGGGGGTGTCACAGATACGCAGTATTTT	CASSQGVIAGGVTDTQYF
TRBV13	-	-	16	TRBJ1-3	TGTGCCAGCAGCCAGACGGACAGTGTCTCTGGAAACACCATATATTTT	CASSQTDSVSGNTIYF
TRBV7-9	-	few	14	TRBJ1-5	TGTGCCAGCAGCCAGGGCTGGGCCGAGCAGCCCCAGCATTTT	CASSQGWAEQPQHF
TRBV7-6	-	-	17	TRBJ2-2	TGTGCCAGCAGCCCAAAACTCAGGGAAGAGGCCACCGGGGAGCTGTTTTTT	CASSPKLREEATGELFF
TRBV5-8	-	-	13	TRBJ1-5	TGTGCCAGCAGCCGAACAATTACAGGGCCCCAGCATTTT	CASSRTITGPQHF
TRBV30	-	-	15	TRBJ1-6	TGTGCCTGGAGTGTACTTCCAGGGTACAATTCACCCCTCCACTTT	CAWSVLPGYNSPLHF
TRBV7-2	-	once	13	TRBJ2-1	TGTGCCAGCAGTCGTCCTCAGGAAAATGAGCAGTTCTTC	CASSRPQENEQFF
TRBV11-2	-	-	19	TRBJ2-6	TGTGCCAGCAGCTTAGGAAGGGACACCACCATATCTGGGGCCAACGTCCTGACTTTC	CASSLGRDTTISGANVLTF
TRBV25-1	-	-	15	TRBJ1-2	TGTGCCAGCAGTGTCCCGGGGCGGCCGGGGGACGGCTACACCTTC	CASSVPGRPGDGYTF
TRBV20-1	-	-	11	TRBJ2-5	TGCAGGCTGGCCGGGAGAGAGACCCAGTACTTC	CRLAGRETQYF
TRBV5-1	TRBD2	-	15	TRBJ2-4	TGCGCCAGCAGCTTGGAAGCGGGGGGGCCAGACATTCAGTACTTC	CASSLEAGGPDIQYF
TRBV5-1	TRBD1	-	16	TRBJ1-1	TGCGCCAGCAGCTTGGGACAGGGAACGGTGAACACTGAAGCTTTCTTT	CASSLGQGTVNTEAFF
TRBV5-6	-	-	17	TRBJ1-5	TGTGCCAGCAGCCCGGGGGGGACACCCCTTAGCAATCAGCCCCAGCATTTT	CASSPGGTPLSNQPQHF
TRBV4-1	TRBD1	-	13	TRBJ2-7	TGCGCCAGCAGCGTAAACAGGGGTTACGAGCAGTACTTC	CASSVNRGYEQYF
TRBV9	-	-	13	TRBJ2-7	TGTGCCAGCAGCGTAGCAGGGCCCTACGAGCAGTACTTC	CASSVAGPYEQYF
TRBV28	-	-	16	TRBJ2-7	TGTGCCAGCAGGCCCCCACCGGGACAATGGACCTACGAGCAGTACTTC	CASRPPPGQWTYEQYF
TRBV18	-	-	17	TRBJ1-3	TGTGCCAGCTCACCTATATCGGCCAGGGGATCTGGAAACACCATATATTTT	CASSPISARGSGNTIYF
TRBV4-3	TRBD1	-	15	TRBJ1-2	TGCGCCAGCAGCGGCTGGACAGGGATGAGCTATGGCTACACCTTC	CASSGWTGMSYGYTF
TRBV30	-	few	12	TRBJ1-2	TGTGCCTGGGCCCCGGGGGGAGATGGCTACACCTTC	CAWAPGGDGYTF
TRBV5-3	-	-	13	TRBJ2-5	TGTGCCAGAAGCTTGGTTAGCCAAGAGACCCAGTACTTC	CARSLVSQETQYF
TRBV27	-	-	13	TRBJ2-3	TGTGCCAGCAGTTTAGTTCTCGGGACAAGTCAGTATTTT	CASSLVLGTSQYF
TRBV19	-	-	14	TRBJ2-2	TGTGCCAGTAGGAACGGTTGGGGGGCCGGGGAGCTGTTTTTT	CASRNGWGAGELFF
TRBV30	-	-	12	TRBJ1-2	TGTGCCTGTCCAGGGGAGAACTATGGCTACACCTTC	CACPGENYGYTF
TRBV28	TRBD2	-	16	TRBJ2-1	TGTGCCAGCAGTTTAGGGAGTAGCGGGGGCTACAATGAGCAGTTCTTC	CASSLGSSGGYNEQFF
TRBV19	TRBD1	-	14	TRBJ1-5	TGTGCCAGTAGTATAGAACAGGGGAAGCAGCCCCAGCATTTT	CASSIEQGKQPQHF
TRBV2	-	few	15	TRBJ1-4	TGTGCCAGCAGGTTGAATGAGGGCCGCGGGGAAAAACTGTTTTTT	CASRLNEGRGEKLFF
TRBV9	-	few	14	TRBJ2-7	TGTGCCAGCAGCGTAGGGTCAGGTTCCTACGAGCAGTACTTC	CASSVGSGSYEQYF
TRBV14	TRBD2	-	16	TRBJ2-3	TGTGCCAGCAGCCTGCGACTAGCGGGGGCCACAGATACGCAGTATTTT	CASSLRLAGATDTQYF
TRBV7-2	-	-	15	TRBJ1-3	TGTGCCAGCAGCTCAACGGGGGACTCTGGAAACACCATATATTTT	CASSSTGDSGNTIYF
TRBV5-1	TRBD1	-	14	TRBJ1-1	TGCGCCAGCAGGTATGGTACTACAGGGGGCGATGCTTTCTTT	CASRYGTTGGDAFF
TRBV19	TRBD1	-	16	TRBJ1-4	TGTGCCAGTAGTACGGATCGACAGGGGTCGGGTGAAAAACTGTTTTTT	CASSTDRQGSGEKLFF
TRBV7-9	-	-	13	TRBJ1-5	TGTGCCAGCAGCTTAGGGCAGAAAAGGCCCCAGCATTTT	CASSLGQKRPQHF